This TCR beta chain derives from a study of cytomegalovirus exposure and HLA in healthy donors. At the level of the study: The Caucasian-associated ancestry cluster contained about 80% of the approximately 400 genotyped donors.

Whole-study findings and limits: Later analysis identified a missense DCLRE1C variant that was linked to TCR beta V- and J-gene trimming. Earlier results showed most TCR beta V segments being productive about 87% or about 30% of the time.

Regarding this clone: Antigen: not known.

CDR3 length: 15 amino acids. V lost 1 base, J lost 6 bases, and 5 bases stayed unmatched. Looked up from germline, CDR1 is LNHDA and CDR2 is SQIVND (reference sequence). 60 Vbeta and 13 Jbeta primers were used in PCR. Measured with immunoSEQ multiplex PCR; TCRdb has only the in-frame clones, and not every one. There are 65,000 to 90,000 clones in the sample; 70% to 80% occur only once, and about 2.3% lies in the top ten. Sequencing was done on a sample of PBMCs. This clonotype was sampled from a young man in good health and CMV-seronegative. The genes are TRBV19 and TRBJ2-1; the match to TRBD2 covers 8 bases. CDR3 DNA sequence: TGTGCCAGTAGTATAGGCGGGACTAGTAGCAATGAGCAGTTCTTC. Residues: CASSIGGTSSNEQFF.